These 27 T cell receptor beta chains were sequenced from one sample in a study of CD8 T cells in Susac syndrome. The RNA input was about 0.45 to 1 ug, and it was reverse transcribed with random hexamers. TCRdb passed the immunoSEQ multiplex PCR reads through MiXCR, listing each CDR3 protein once. Counted here are roughly 180,000 distinct CDR3 sequences, over 85% occurring once; the ten biggest clones make up roughly 0.14%. The sequencing input was CD4+ T cells from PBMCs. The receptors shown here come from a human donor in good health.

The chain combines TRBV7-2 with TRBJ2-5; maybe TRBD2 (6 bases). The CDR3 consists of 13 residues. The germline gives CDR1 SGHTA, CDR2 FQGNSA. Trimming shortened V by 7 bases and J by 4 bases, and 13 bases separated the two germline ends. The CDR3 DNA sequence: TGTGCCAGCACCCTCAACGGGGGAGAGACCCAGTACTTC. It codes for CASTLNGGETQYF. Using reference TRBV7-2 and TRBJ2-5 for the parts outside the CDR3, the full variable domain is GAGVSQSPSNKVTEKGKDVELRCDPISGHTALYWYRQSLGQGLEFLIYFQGNSAPDKSGLPSDRFSAERTGGSVSTLTIQRTQQEDSAVYLCASTLNGGETQYFGPGTRLLVL.

This chain uses TRBV28 with TRBJ2-7, with 9 positions matching TRBD2. Trimming took 6 bases from V and 0 from J; bases not matched to a gene: 6. The CDR3 has 15 residues. Germline-derived CDR1 and CDR2 are MDHEN and SYDVKM. The CDR3 here is CASRASGGSSYEQYF. CDR3 nucleotides: TGTGCCAGCAGAGCAAGCGGGGGGAGCTCCTACGAGCAGTACTTC.

This chain links TRBV29-1 with TRBJ1-5; 7 bases align to TRBD1. Germline V gene data show CDR1 as SQVTM and CDR2 as ANQGSEA. The trim removed 6 bases at V and 3 bases at J, leaving 8 bases unmatched. This CDR3 spans 14 amino acids. The CDR3: CSVLWGQPNQPQHF. In DNA, the CDR3 is TGCAGCGTGTTATGGGGACAGCCCAATCAGCCCCAGCATTTT.

V gene TRBV9 combines with J gene TRBJ2-1; D is uncertain. The V gene lost 0 bases and the J gene lost 2 bases, with 9 bases spanning the gap. Germline V CDR1 and CDR2: SGDLS, YYNGEE. The CDR3 runs 15 residues. The CDR3 loop is CASSVDRAPYNEQFF. In nucleotides, the CDR3 is TGTGCCAGCAGCGTAGACAGAGCCCCCTACAATGAGCAGTTCTTC. Supplemented by reference TRBV9 and TRBJ2-1, the full variable domain reads DSGVTQTPKHLITATGQRVTLRCSPRSGDLSVYWYQQSLDQGLQFLIQYYNGEERAKGNILERFSAQQFPDLHSELNLSSLELGDSALYFCASSVDRAPYNEQFFGPGTRLTVL.

The chain uses TRBV6-6 and TRBJ2-1, with 10 bases identical to TRBD2. V shed 6 bases, J shed 9 bases, and the junction held 5 bases outside the gene matches. This CDR3 is 13 amino acids long. Germline CDR1 and CDR2: MNHNY and SVGAGI (reference sequence). The CDR3 is CASRAGGRGEQFF. CDR3 nucleotides: TGTGCCAGCAGAGCGGGGGGGAGGGGTGAGCAGTTCTTC.

The chain has TRBV3-1 and TRBJ1-6, with D tentatively TRBD1 (6 bases). This CDR3 spans 14 amino acids. V lost 5 bases and J lost 10, with 15 bases in between. Germline V gene sequence: CDR1 LGHDT, CDR2 YNNKEL (reference sequence). The CDR3 nucleotides read TGTGCCAGCAGCTTAAACAGGGCTCGGTCACCCCTCCACTTT. Protein: CASSLNRARSPLHF. Looking up the rest from reference TRBV3-1 and TRBJ1-6 gives the full variable domain: DTAVSQTPKYLVTQMGNDKSIKCEQNLGHDTMYWYKQDSKKFLKIMFSYNNKELIINETVPNRFSPKSPDKAHLNLHINSLELGDSAVYFCASSLNRARSPLHFGNGTRLTVT.

This chain connects TRBV15 to TRBJ2-5; TRBD1 agrees at 10 bases. Per the germline V gene, CDR1 is LNHNV and CDR2 is YYDKDF (reference sequence). The V gene end was trimmed by 3 bases and the J gene end by 3 bases; junction bases not matched to a gene: 4. There are 15 residues in the CDR3. CDR3 amino acids: CATSRTGTGEETQYF. Written as DNA, the CDR3 is TGTGCCACCAGCAGGACCGGGACAGGGGAAGAGACCCAGTACTTC.

The CDR3 bases are TGTGCCAGCAGCTTTAACAGCCCTGGCTACACCTTC. Translating gives CASSFNSPGYTF. The chain combines TRBV7-9 with TRBJ1-2; D not certain. Trimming removed 3 bases at V and 7 bases at J, with 9 bases between. The CDR3 extends over 12 amino acids. Germline CDR1 SEHNR, CDR2 FQNEAQ (reference sequence).

The table lists this clonotype with a count of one. J is TRBJ2-2 and V is TRBV30; D possibly corresponds to TRBD1 (6 bases). The CDR3 is 14 residues long. V lost 4 bases and J 1 base, leaving 10 bases between the germline ends. Per germline, CDR1 GTSNPN and CDR2 SVGIG (reference sequence). The CDR3 reads CAWKKTGNTGELFF. The CDR3 nucleotides are TGTGCCTGGAAAAAGACAGGGAACACCGGGGAGCTGTTTTTT.

This chain joins TRBV5-4 and TRBJ1-1, with unresolved D. Germline values: CDR1 SGHNT, CDR2 YYREEE (reference sequence). Between the trimmed V and J ends, which lost 2 bases and 0 bases, there was a span of 8 bases. The CDR3 is 14 residues long. CDR3 sequence: CASSLYSLNTEAFF. CDR3 sequence (DNA): TGTGCCAGCAGCTTATACAGTTTGAACACTGAAGCTTTCTTT.

Remarks on this clonotype: The junction differs from germline at one of its ends, possibly a read error. The V gene is TRBV12-3 or TRBV12-4, the J gene TRBJ1-2, with TRBD1 identical over 7 bases. The CDR3 sequence is 13 residues long. CDR3 in amino acids: CASSLDRAAGYTF. CDR3 DNA: TGTGCCAGCAGCTTAGACAGGGCCGCTGGCTACACCTTC.

This CDR3 reads CASSFAGGTEAFF. The CDR3, as DNA: TGTGCCAGCAGCTTTGCTGGGGGCACTGAAGCTTTCTTT. V is TRBV11-2 and J is TRBJ1-1, with D maybe TRBD1 (5 bases). Trimming took off 3 bases at V and 4 bases at J, with 9 bases between the two ends. From germline, CDR1 is SGHAT and CDR2 FQNNGV. The CDR3 totals 13 residues.

This chain links TRBV7-2 with TRBJ1-2; 7 positions match TRBD1. This CDR3 comprises 16 residues. Trimming cost V 4 bases and J 2 bases; bases outside gene matches: 10. The germline CDR1 and CDR2 sequences are SGHTA and FQGNSA. This chain's CDR3 is CASSSIRDSLNYGYTF. CDR3 sequence (DNA): TGTGCCAGCAGCTCGATTCGGGACAGCTTGAACTATGGCTACACCTTC.

This chain joins TRBV30 and TRBJ1-2; D might be TRBD1 (5 bases). Deletions cut 0 bases from V and 5 bases from J, with 10 bases between. CDR1 and CDR2 from the germline V gene are GTSNPN and SVGIG (reference sequence). This CDR3 has 13 amino acids. CDR3: CAWSVQERYGYTF. The CDR3 region has the DNA TGTGCCTGGAGTGTACAGGAACGATATGGCTACACCTTC.

The CDR3 here is CASSLARQMFSGANVLTF. The CDR3 nucleotides read TGTGCCAGCAGCTTAGCCAGACAGATGTTCTCTGGGGCCAACGTCCTGACTTTC. This chain links TRBV7-8 with TRBJ2-6; TRBD1 might be the D (5 bases). V lost 0 bases, J lost 0 bases, and 12 bases lay in between. This CDR3 is built from 18 residues. CDR1 SGHVS and CDR2 FQNEAQ come from the germline V gene.

The V and J genes are TRBV6-2 or TRBV6-3 and TRBJ2-1; tentative D call: TRBD2 (6 bases). Trimming removed 6 bases at V and 5 bases at J, with 20 bases between. Per the germline V gene, CDR1 is MNHEY and CDR2 is SVGEGT. This CDR3 spans 16 amino acids. This CDR3 reads CASSRMSRGWDNEQFF. DNA for the CDR3: TGTGCCAGCAGCCGAATGTCCCGGGGGTGGGACAATGAGCAGTTCTTC.

This chain joins TRBV29-1 and TRBJ2-2; 8 bases map to TRBD1. V shed 4 bases, J shed 0 bases, and the junction held 4 bases outside the gene matches. Germline assignment: CDR1 SQVTM and CDR2 ANQGSEA. The CDR3 length is 15 residues. CDR3 loop: CSVATTGANTGELFF. DNA of the CDR3: TGCAGCGTTGCAACGACAGGGGCGAACACCGGGGAGCTGTTTTTT.

The J gene is TRBJ2-3, the V gene TRBV4-3, with D unresolved. Per the germline V gene, CDR1 is LGHNA and CDR2 is YSLEER. The ends were cut back, 1 base at V and 0 bases at J, with 5 bases in the middle. The CDR3 runs to 14 residues. Written as DNA, the CDR3 is TGCGCCAGCAGCCAAGGTGGCAGCACAGATACGCAGTATTTT. It yields the protein CASSQGGSTDTQYF.

V usage is TRBV20-1 and J usage is TRBJ2-1, with D unclear. Germline V gene sequence: CDR1 DFQATT, CDR2 SNEGSKA (reference sequence). The CDR3 has 12 amino acids. V lost 5 bases and J 4 bases, leaving 9 bases between the germline ends. The CDR3 DNA reads TGCAGTGCTTCCCGCGCGTACAATGAGCAGTTCTTC. This sequence encodes CSASRAYNEQFF.

The chain joins TRBV9 to TRBJ1-1; D gene uncertain. V shed 0 bases and J shed 5 bases, with 11 bases lying between them. The CDR3 runs 14 residues. CDR1 and CDR2 (germline): SGDLS, YYNGEE. The CDR3 loop is CASSVGAGTTEAFF. The CDR3 nucleotides are TGTGCCAGCAGCGTAGGGGCGGGAACGACTGAAGCTTTCTTT.

The chain has TRBV18 and TRBJ2-5; 13 nucleotides align to TRBD2. Germline-derived CDR1 and CDR2 are KGHSH and LQKENI. V lost 1 base and J lost 0; bases outside the gene matches: 2. CDR3 length: 17 amino acids. The CDR3 region has the DNA TGTGCCAGCTCACCACTGGGACTAGCGGGGAACCAAGAGACCCAGTACTTC. It translates to CASSPLGLAGNQETQYF. The full variable domain, completed using reference TRBV18 and TRBJ2-5, is NAGVMQNPRHLVRRRGQEARLRCSPMKGHSHVYWYRQLPEEGLKFMVYLQKENIIDESGMPKERFSAEFPKEGPSILRIQQVVRGDSAAYFCASSPLGLAGNQETQYFGPGTRLLVL.

This sequence joins TRBV5-4 and TRBJ2-3, with D possibly TRBD1 on 6 matching bases. Per the germline V gene, CDR1 is SGHNT and CDR2 is YYREEE (reference sequence). V was cut by 1 base and J by 2 bases, with 14 bases left in between. CDR3 size: 16 residues. The CDR3 bases are TGTGCCAGCAGCTTGAAAGGGGGTTCCCTCACAGATACGCAGTATTTT. Its translation: CASSLKGGSLTDTQYF.

This sequence joins TRBV6-2 or TRBV6-3 and TRBJ2-4; no clear D. Trimming pared 8 bases from V and 7 bases from J, leaving 21 bases between. This CDR3 region has 15 residues. The germline CDR1 and CDR2 sequences are MNHEY and SVGEGT. DNA for the CDR3: TGTGCCAGCGGACGGACGCCGCTGAGGCGGAACATTCAGTACTTC. Amino acid sequence: CASGRTPLRRNIQYF.

This rearrangement joins TRBV29-1 to TRBJ2-1, with 7 bases aligning to TRBD1. Per the germline V gene, CDR1 is SQVTM and CDR2 is ANQGSEA. J was trimmed by 1 base and V by 6 bases; bases with no gene match: 12. The CDR3 covers 16 residues. As DNA, the CDR3 is TGCAGCGTCGTAACAGGGGATGGTGAATCCTACAATGAGCAGTTCTTC. Residues: CSVVTGDGESYNEQFF.

The V and J genes are TRBV24-1 and TRBJ2-1; D is possibly TRBD1 (5 bases). Trimming took 12 bases from V and 4 from J, leaving 12 bases between them. In germline, CDR1 is KGHDR, CDR2 SFDVKD. The CDR3 has 12 amino acids. The CDR3 sequence is CAVGQKYNEQFF. The CDR3 DNA reads as TGTGCCGTGGGGCAGAAGTACAATGAGCAGTTCTTC.

The rearrangement joins TRBV20-1 to TRBJ1-5, with 8 nucleotides matching TRBD1. This CDR3 comprises 14 residues. The junction had 8 bases not matched to a gene; V was cut back by 5 bases and J by 5 bases. CDR1 and CDR2 from the germline V gene are DFQATT and SNEGSKA (reference sequence). The CDR3 region is CSAGQGAGDQPQHF. The CDR3 DNA reads TGCAGTGCTGGCCAGGGGGCGGGAGATCAGCCCCAGCATTTT.

The chain joins TRBV10-3 to TRBJ1-2; tentative D call: TRBD1 (6 bases). V gave up 10 bases and J gave up 5 bases, with 26 bases separating them. In germline, CDR1 is ENHRY, CDR2 SYGVKD. There are 16 residues in the CDR3. The CDR3, as DNA: TGTGCCAGACGGGCTACCGGCGGACAGAGTTTTTATGGCTACACCTTC. Amino acids: CARRATGGQSFYGYTF.